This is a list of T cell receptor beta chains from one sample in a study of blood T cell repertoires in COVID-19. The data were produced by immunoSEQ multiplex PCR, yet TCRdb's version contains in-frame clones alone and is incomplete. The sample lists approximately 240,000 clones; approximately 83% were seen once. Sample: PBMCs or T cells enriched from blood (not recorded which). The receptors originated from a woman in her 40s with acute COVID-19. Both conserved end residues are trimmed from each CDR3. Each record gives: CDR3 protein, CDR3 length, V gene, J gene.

cdr3_aa: ASSEIYRVTGELF
cdr3_length: 13
v_call: TRBV2
j_call: TRBJ2-2

cdr3_aa: ASSLAGLNTGELF
cdr3_length: 13
v_call: TRBV7-9
j_call: TRBJ2-2

cdr3_aa: ASSLVPRGQVTYEQY
cdr3_length: 15
v_call: TRBV7-8
j_call: TRBJ2-7

cdr3_aa: ASTGRGTDTQY
cdr3_length: 11
v_call: TRBV2
j_call: TRBJ2-3

cdr3_aa: ASSVVTGGSQY
cdr3_length: 11
v_call: TRBV9
j_call: TRBJ2-3

cdr3_aa: ASSSGQGDQPQH
cdr3_length: 12
v_call: TRBV5-4
j_call: TRBJ1-5

cdr3_aa: ASSYGGQGNYGYT
cdr3_length: 13
v_call: TRBV6-5
j_call: TRBJ1-2

cdr3_aa: ASMGGKGAGSPLH
cdr3_length: 13
v_call: TRBV19
j_call: TRBJ1-6

cdr3_aa: ASSPIGGPNTEAF
cdr3_length: 13
v_call: TRBV5-6
j_call: TRBJ1-1

cdr3_aa: ASSPSGRTNTGELF
cdr3_length: 14
v_call: TRBV5-1
j_call: TRBJ2-2

cdr3_aa: ATSRGAGTPTDTQY
cdr3_length: 14
v_call: TRBV15
j_call: TRBJ2-3

cdr3_aa: ASSLEPAERGDTQY
cdr3_length: 14
v_call: TRBV7-2
j_call: TRBJ2-3

cdr3_aa: ASSEGANEQF
cdr3_length: 10
v_call: TRBV10-1
j_call: TRBJ2-1

cdr3_aa: ASSPLGLAASYEQY
cdr3_length: 14
v_call: TRBV7-9
j_call: TRBJ2-7

cdr3_aa: ASSPAGTESYEQY
cdr3_length: 13
v_call: TRBV5-5
j_call: TRBJ2-7

cdr3_aa: ASSLDRASEAF
cdr3_length: 11
v_call: TRBV7-2
j_call: TRBJ1-1

cdr3_aa: ASSLQGALNYGYT
cdr3_length: 13
v_call: TRBV2
j_call: TRBJ1-2

cdr3_aa: ASSPGLAGTYNERF
cdr3_length: 14
v_call: TRBV7-8
j_call: TRBJ2-1

cdr3_aa: ASSSGESSYNEQF
cdr3_length: 13
v_call: TRBV5-1
j_call: TRBJ2-1

cdr3_aa: ASSSGLAGGTGELF
cdr3_length: 14
v_call: TRBV7-8
j_call: TRBJ2-2

cdr3_aa: ASSQGDRESYEQY
cdr3_length: 13
v_call: TRBV4-3
j_call: TRBJ2-7

cdr3_aa: ASSDRAHNQPQH
cdr3_length: 12
v_call: TRBV28
j_call: TRBJ1-5

cdr3_aa: ASSYSDRGLNYGYT
cdr3_length: 14
v_call: TRBV6-5
j_call: TRBJ1-2

cdr3_aa: ASSEERKTWSYEQY
cdr3_length: 14
v_call: TRBV6-1
j_call: TRBJ2-7

cdr3_aa: ASSQVEAGRYEQY
cdr3_length: 13
v_call: TRBV14
j_call: TRBJ2-7

cdr3_aa: ASSSRYSSGGNEQF
cdr3_length: 14
v_call: TRBV5-1
j_call: TRBJ2-1

cdr3_aa: LGREWSGELF
cdr3_length: 10
v_call: TRBV6-5
j_call: TRBJ2-2

cdr3_aa: ATSDPASGRANEQF
cdr3_length: 14
v_call: TRBV24-1
j_call: TRBJ2-1

cdr3_aa: ASSTLVGGRKPEQF
cdr3_length: 14
v_call: TRBV6-6
j_call: TRBJ2-1

cdr3_aa: ASSEYGTGGPTNTEAF
cdr3_length: 16
v_call: TRBV25-1
j_call: TRBJ1-1

cdr3_aa: ASSIGGGRTDTQY
cdr3_length: 13
v_call: TRBV19
j_call: TRBJ2-3

cdr3_aa: ASSEAWDTAPLGGYT
cdr3_length: 15
v_call: TRBV2
j_call: TRBJ1-2

cdr3_aa: AWQGSGNIQY
cdr3_length: 10
v_call: TRBV30
j_call: TRBJ2-4

cdr3_aa: ASSPCCPPNYGYT
cdr3_length: 13
v_call: TRBV23-1
j_call: TRBJ1-2

cdr3_aa: ASREGTGGGNQPQH
cdr3_length: 14
v_call: TRBV28
j_call: TRBJ1-5

cdr3_aa: ASSMATINIQY
cdr3_length: 11
v_call: TRBV19
j_call: TRBJ2-4

cdr3_aa: ASSPRRFSNQPQH
cdr3_length: 13
v_call: TRBV18
j_call: TRBJ1-5

cdr3_aa: ATSREYRNYGYT
cdr3_length: 12
v_call: TRBV15
j_call: TRBJ1-2

cdr3_aa: ASSFRRTGVQPQH
cdr3_length: 13
v_call: TRBV27
j_call: TRBJ1-5

cdr3_aa: ASSLWAKETQY
cdr3_length: 11
v_call: TRBV5-1
j_call: TRBJ2-5

cdr3_aa: ASSISGTSGELF
cdr3_length: 12
v_call: TRBV19
j_call: TRBJ2-2

cdr3_aa: ASRLHDGDQPQH
cdr3_length: 12
v_call: TRBV27
j_call: TRBJ1-5

cdr3_aa: ASSLGTVGLDTQY
cdr3_length: 13
v_call: TRBV5-1
j_call: TRBJ2-3

cdr3_aa: ASSYYRESSGNTIY
cdr3_length: 14
v_call: TRBV7-2
j_call: TRBJ1-3

cdr3_aa: ASSTPDGWGLHYGYT
cdr3_length: 15
v_call: TRBV7-9
j_call: TRBJ1-2

cdr3_aa: ASSVVGGAGELF
cdr3_length: 12
v_call: TRBV9
j_call: TRBJ2-2

cdr3_aa: ASSPRGSGGSGELF
cdr3_length: 14
v_call: TRBV9
j_call: TRBJ2-2

cdr3_aa: ASSQMGHTGELF
cdr3_length: 12
v_call: TRBV18
j_call: TRBJ2-2

cdr3_aa: AIRGTGGDLETQY
cdr3_length: 13
v_call: TRBV10-3
j_call: TRBJ2-5

cdr3_aa: ASSTGTGGNQPQH
cdr3_length: 13
v_call: TRBV19
j_call: TRBJ1-5